This TCR beta chain was captured by sequencing in a study of T cell repertoires in cytomegalovirus infection. On the study more broadly: CMV epitopes, recently identified HLA-C-restricted and well-studied HLA-B-restricted, were used.

This clonotype was seen ten or more times. Its specificity is not known. One entry per CDR3 protein, called by TCRdb with MiXCR from the reads. Among about 830,000 distinct CDR3 sequences, approximately 32% were seen once, and the ten largest hold around an eighth. Regarding the study as a whole: Dominating the ex vivo response were TCR beta clonotypes that were CMV-specific and HLA-C-restricted.

V was clipped by 1 base and J by 5 bases, with 12 bases between them. CDR3 size: 14 residues. Germline V CDR1 and CDR2: SGHVS, FQNEAQ. This chain connects TRBV7-8 to TRBJ2-7; no clear D. Specimen: cultured CD8+ T cells from PBMCs, collected from culture after CMV antigen stimulation. The sequence derives from a human donor in good health (CMV status not recorded). Some clones in this sample may be carry-over from other donors' samples. The CDR3 is CASSLVGDGNEQYF. In DNA, the CDR3 is TGTGCCAGCAGCTTAGTCGGAGATGGGAACGAGCAGTACTTC.